This T cell receptor (beta chain) was retrieved from a study of blood T cell repertoires in COVID-19 (dated by TCRdb to about 2020). The study in broad terms: Samples covering the acute and convalescent phases of COVID-19 were provided by collaborators in the United States, Italy and Spain. Where available, HLA class I and class II types were obtained from metadata supplied by the sample provider rather than from assay-based typing. Samples came from the ongoing ImmuneRACE study (first 160 participants) plus 1,254 subjects from 6 global collaborators. A freely available public database, intended as a resource for researchers studying the immune response to SARS-CoV-2, is where the repertoires were released. The sample metadata nearly always contained a de-identified subject ID, COVID-19 status, age in years and sex. The dataset comprised deeply sampled blood TCRbeta repertoires from subjects exposed to, actively infected with, or recovered from COVID-19. The prospective study material was composed of cDNA or gDNA derived from T cells, B-cell-depleted T cells, or PBMCs.

Enrolling through a virtual design, the prospective study's participants ranged in age from roughly 18 to 90 years and lived across approximately 25 United States geographic areas. Cohort assignment in the prospective study relied on participant-reported clinical history from a screening survey and a study questionnaire. ImmuneRACE Cohort 3 recovered participants were defined by two consecutive negative NP/OP PCR tests, healthcare professional clearance, or symptom resolution. Each participant in the prospective study had whole blood, serum and a nasopharyngeal or oropharyngeal swab collected by mobile phlebotomists. Over a roughly 2-month period, participants in the prospective study had the option of providing additional blood draws and questionnaires. Before DNA extraction, prospective study blood samples were shipped either frozen or at room temperature. To note about this clone: Its antigen specificity is not known. No clone much larger than this one lies a single base away; base qualities are absent.

TCRbeta CDR3 regions were amplified from genomic DNA by means of the immunoSEQ Assay, a bias-controlled multiplex PCR. The study's own analysis went as follows. The number of nucleated cells in each sample was estimated from the amplification of reference gene primers within the assay. To quantify the absolute abundance of each unique TCRbeta CDR3 rearrangement, sequence reads were collapsed and filtered. For each sample, productive Simpson clonality was calculated as the square root of Simpson's diversity index across productive rearrangements. The immuneACCESS repertoire file appears here via TCRdb, limited to in-frame rearrangements. These files lack a portion of the clones; in checked studies, under half of the deficit traces to unresolved V genes, and the cause of the others is not known. Clone size and the V and J calls come from that table; the DNA yielded D and trimming. The sample includes some 150,000 clones, with less than 90% observed a single time. The ten largest clones take up 4.4% of the sample.

Here is what the overall study found, with its caveats: The quantity of clinical and demographic metadata differed by source and by participant and was supplied without curation.

Measured from the cysteine to the phenylalanine, the CDR3 is 16 residues long. Only the CDR3 DNA stays, 48 bases, in frame from base 1. CDR1 and CDR2 were assigned from the germline V gene as MNHEY and SVGAGI. The germline ends are 10 bases apart after V is trimmed by 3 bases and J by 1 base. The sequence was collected from a woman aged 45-65 years who had recovered from COVID-19. The sequenced sample was PBMCs or T cells enriched from blood (not recorded which). The chain couples TRBV6-5 to TRBJ1-6; the D gene assignment is ambiguous. CDR3 reads: CASSYRTTSYNSPLHF. The DNA is TGTGCCAGCAGTTATCGCACTACGTCCTATAATTCACCCCTCCACTTT.